The 23 T cell receptor beta chains presented below share a single source sample, sequenced in a study of blood T cells in healthy people across ages. A sample-barcoded 5' primer and a J-beta primer mix were used in a second PCR of roughly 7 to 11 cycles. From the 5' RACE reads, TCRdb called clonotypes with MiXCR, one entry per CDR3 protein. The sample holds about 580,000 distinct CDR3 sequences; about 45% are singletons and the top ten take approximately 25%. The source material was blood. These receptors were taken from a man aged 80 or over in good health.

The J gene is TRBJ1-2, the V gene TRBV5-8; 7 bases match TRBD1. Germline lookup yields CDR1 SGHTS and CDR2 YDEGEE. CDR3 length equals 16 residues. The junction had 17 bases not matched to a gene; V was cut back by 6 bases and J by 6 bases. CDR3 bases: TGTGCCAGCAACAAAGATGGGGGACAGACTACAAATGGCTACACCTTC. It codes for CASNKDGGQTTNGYTF. Full variable domain (missing parts from reference TRBV5-8 and TRBJ1-2): EAGVTQSPTHLIKTRGQQATLRCSPISGHTSVYWYQQALGLGLQFLLWYDEGEERNRGNFPPRFSGRQFPNYSSELNVNALELEDSALYLCASNKDGGQTTNGYTFGSGTRLTVV.

V usage is TRBV29-1 and J usage is TRBJ2-7; D may be TRBD2 (6 bases). V lost 8 bases to trimming and J lost 2 bases, with 13 bases between them. The CDR3 extends over 12 amino acids. The germline V gene encodes CDR1 SQVTM and CDR2 ANQGSEA. In DNA form, the CDR3 reads TGCAGCATTGGGGCGGGGCCCTACGAGCAGTACTTC. Translation: CSIGAGPYEQYF.

This sequence joins TRBV10-3 and TRBJ1-2; no definite D call. This CDR3 spans 14 amino acids. Germline-derived CDR1 and CDR2 are ENHRY and SYGVKD. Trimming took off 0 bases at V and 3 bases at J, with 8 bases between the two ends. CDR3 nucleotides: TGTGCCATCAGTGAGTCGACGGGGTACTATGGCTACACCTTC. It yields the protein CAISESTGYYGYTF.

The chain links TRBV20-1 to TRBJ2-3; D is possibly TRBD1 or TRBD2 (5 bases each). Deletions cut 3 bases from V and 4 bases from J, with 11 bases between. The germline V gene encodes CDR1 DFQATT and CDR2 SNEGSKA (reference sequence). The CDR3 sequence is 13 residues long. This CDR3 is CSARGRGADTQYF. The DNA for the CDR3 is TGCAGTGCTAGGGGTAGGGGAGCAGATACGCAGTATTTT.

This clonotype came up many times. The CDR3 is CSVRRDKNSYEQYF. The DNA for the CDR3 is TGCAGCGTTCGCAGGGACAAAAACTCCTACGAGCAGTACTTC. The chain is built from TRBV29-1 and TRBJ2-7; tentatively, D is TRBD1 (6 bases). Per the germline V gene, CDR1 is SQVTM and CDR2 is ANQGSEA. V shed 5 bases and J shed 0 bases, with 14 bases lying between them. The CDR3 has 14 amino acids.

Note on this clonotype: It may be a read error: a sequence one base away is much more abundant. This chain joins TRBV6-6 and TRBJ1-1; 7 bases match TRBD1. Germline CDR1 and CDR2: MNHNY and SVGAGI (reference sequence). The CDR3 covers 14 residues. After removal of 8 bases from V and 5 bases from J, the junction contained 11 bases not matched to a gene. CDR3 DNA sequence: TGTGCCAGCCCCTCAAGGGGGCTGGGGACTGAAGCTTTCTTT. The encoded protein is CASPSRGLGTEAFF.

The gene calls are TRBV7-2 and TRBJ2-6, with D hard to call. The V gene lost 5 bases and the J gene lost 3 bases, with 11 bases spanning the gap. The CDR3 sequence is 15 residues long. Germline values: CDR1 SGHTA, CDR2 FQGNSA. The CDR3 spells CASSPRAGGANVLTF. CDR3 sequence (DNA): TGTGCCAGCAGCCCCCGTGCAGGTGGGGCCAACGTCCTGACTTTC.

The chain uses TRBV6-2 or TRBV6-3 and TRBJ2-5; D not resolved. The CDR3 runs to 11 residues. Germline CDR1 reads MNHEY; CDR2 reads SVGEGT. Trimming left V 5 bases short and J 9 bases short, with 10 bases between. For the CDR3, the DNA is TGTGCCAGCAGTCCCCCTGGTCCCCAGTACTTC. Translating it yields CASSPPGPQYF.

The rearrangement links TRBV7-9 to TRBJ2-1; D unclear. V was cut by 1 base and J by 6 bases, with 13 bases left in between. Germline CDR1 reads SEHNR; CDR2 reads FQNEAQ (reference sequence). This CDR3 has 15 residues. CDR3 coding DNA: TGTGCCAGCAGCTTAGACAATACCGCGGCCAATGAGCAGTTCTTC. Amino acid sequence: CASSLDNTAANEQFF.

V and J are TRBV7-2 and TRBJ1-2; 7 nucleotides match TRBD1. There are 14 residues in the CDR3. Unmatched junction bases numbered 7, after V lost 3 bases and J lost 6 bases. Germline-derived CDR1 and CDR2 are SGHTA and FQGNSA. The CDR3 nucleotides read TGTGCCAGCAGCTTGTACCGGGACAGTAATGGCTACACCTTC. Its translation: CASSLYRDSNGYTF.

There are many counts of this clonotype. The genes are TRBV29-1 and TRBJ2-7; TRBD2 agrees at 9 bases. The V gene end was trimmed by 6 bases and the J gene end by 4 bases; junction bases not matched to a gene: 4. CDR3 length: 12 amino acids. Germline loops: CDR1 SQVTM, CDR2 ANQGSEA. The CDR3, as DNA: TGCAGCGTGTCTAGCGGGACATACGAGCAGTACTTC. Translating gives CSVSSGTYEQYF.

This chain links TRBV3-1 with TRBJ1-2; D ambiguous. V was cut by 0 bases and J by 2 bases, with 7 bases left in between. The CDR3 contains 14 residues. Germline V gene data show CDR1 as LGHDT and CDR2 as YNNKEL (reference sequence). CDR3 loop: CASSQDSTNYGYTF. CDR3 bases: TGTGCCAGCAGCCAAGATTCGACGAACTATGGCTACACCTTC.

The sample holds a few counts of this clonotype. The rearrangement links TRBV11-2 to TRBJ2-3, with D unresolved. The CDR3 sequence is 14 residues long. The germline V gene encodes CDR1 SGHAT and CDR2 FQNNGV. With 7 bases removed from V and 2 bases from J, the gap between germline ends came to 13 bases. The DNA for the CDR3 is TGTGCCAGCAAAGACGTGCGTAACACAGATACGCAGTATTTT. Amino acids: CASKDVRNTDTQYF. Looking up the rest from reference TRBV11-2 and TRBJ2-3 gives the full variable domain: EAGVAQSPRYKIIEKRQSVAFWCNPISGHATLYWYQQILGQGPKLLIQFQNNGVVDDSQLPKDRFSAERLKGVDSTLKIQPAKLEDSAVYLCASKDVRNTDTQYFGPGTRLTVL.

This clonotype has a handful of counts. The chain carries TRBV27 and TRBJ2-7, with a possible D match to TRBD2 (5 bases). Germline-derived CDR1 and CDR2 are MNHEY and SMNVEV (reference sequence). With 4 bases removed from V and 3 bases from J, the gap between germline ends came to 16 bases. The CDR3 contains 15 residues. The CDR3 region has the DNA TGTGCCAGCAGTTCCATTGGACTCCCAGGCTACGAGCAGTACTTC. It specifies CASSSIGLPGYEQYF.

The chain employs TRBV7-3 and TRBJ2-5, with 7 bases lining up with TRBD1. TRBJ2-7 explains the end of the DNA better; the J call may be wrong. There are 14 residues in the CDR3. The germline gives CDR1 SGHTA, CDR2 FQGTGA. For the CDR3, the DNA is TGTGCCAGCAGCTTAACAGGGGGCCTACCCGAGCAGTACTTC. Its translation: CASSLTGGLPEQYF.

V and J are TRBV20-1 and TRBJ1-2; D is undetermined. The CDR3 length is 14 residues. The germline CDR1 and CDR2 sequences are DFQATT and SNEGSKA (reference sequence). The V gene lost 6 bases and the J gene lost 2 bases, with 16 bases spanning the gap. DNA of the CDR3: TGCAGTGCAAAATCGGCCACTCGGAACTATGGCTACACCTTC. Translating it yields CSAKSATRNYGYTF.

In the case of this clonotype: A read error may produce the germline difference seen at one junction end. V gene TRBV20-1 combines with J gene TRBJ2-3; TRBD1 might be the D (5 bases). CDR3 length: 12 residues. The germline CDR1 and CDR2 sequences are DFQATT and SNEGSKA (reference sequence). The CDR3 spells CSAGWGTDAQYF. Here the CDR3 DNA reads TGCAGTGCTGGGTGGGGCACAGATGCGCAGTATTTT.

The chain combines TRBV20-1 with TRBJ2-2; D not certain. The CDR3 length is 14 residues. The germline CDR1 and CDR2 sequences are DFQATT and SNEGSKA (reference sequence). V was shortened by 3 bases and J by 3 bases, with 11 bases between the two germline ends. CDR3 protein: CSARGGTYTGELFF. The DNA of the CDR3 is TGCAGTGCTAGGGGCGGAACTTACACCGGGGAGCTGTTTTTT.

The chain combines TRBV20-1 with TRBJ2-7; 10 bases line up with TRBD2. Trimming at V came to 2 bases and at J to 3 bases, leaving 10 bases not matched to a gene. The CDR3 has 16 amino acids. Germline-derived CDR1 and CDR2 are DFQATT and SNEGSKA (reference sequence). The CDR3 nucleotides read TGCAGTGCTAGACTTCCGTCTAGCGGGAGTTACTACGAGCAGTACTTC. Residues: CSARLPSSGSYYEQYF.

Remarks on this clonotype: One end of the junction varies from germline; a read error may be responsible. The V and J genes are TRBV6-2 or TRBV6-3 and TRBJ2-1; D unclear. Germline V CDR1 and CDR2: MNHEY, SVGEGT. This CDR3 is built from 13 residues. The CDR3 DNA reads TGTGCCAGTGCGGAGACATCCTACAATGAGCAGTTTTTC. This translates into CASAETSYNEQFF.

This clonotype was found many times. The J gene is TRBJ2-1, the V gene TRBV6-5; 9 nucleotides align to TRBD1. CDR3 length equals 14 residues. V trimming: 6 bases; J trimming: 4 bases; junction bases outside the gene matches: 4. CDR1 and CDR2 from the germline V gene are MNHEY and SVGAGI. The CDR3: CASSRTGVYNEQFF. The CDR3 region has the DNA TGTGCCAGCAGCCGGACAGGGGTTTACAATGAGCAGTTCTTC.

The chain carries TRBV7-9 and TRBJ1-2; 7 nucleotides match TRBD1. J was trimmed by 8 bases and V by 3 bases; bases with no gene match: 9. This CDR3 has 14 residues. From germline, CDR1 is SEHNR and CDR2 FQNEAQ (reference sequence). In DNA form, the CDR3 reads TGTGCCAGCAGCTTGGGTGACAGGGTTGGCGGCTACACCTTC. Translated, it gives CASSLGDRVGGYTF.

The CDR3 is CASSQAGSPGAHGYTF. CDR3 DNA: TGCGCCAGCAGCCAAGCGGGTTCTCCGGGGGCGCATGGCTACACCTTC. The V call is TRBV4-1, the J call TRBJ1-2; a possible D gene is TRBD1 (6 bases). The CDR3 covers 16 residues. The V gene's germline CDR1 is MGHRA and CDR2 YSYEKL. Trimming removed 1 base at V and 6 bases at J, with 18 bases between.